Described below is a single T cell receptor (beta chain) sequence and its context. Its antigen is unidentified. The sample originates from a study of T cell responses to AZD1222 COVID-19 vaccine. Study observations and caveats: Spike was spanned by vaccine-associated CD4 TCRs, with dominance at 160-218 and 743-854. Clonal diversity may have been underestimated in mostly white British donors.

V lost 2 bases, J lost 4 bases, and 11 bases lay in between. The germline V gene has CDR1 LNHNV and CDR2 YYDKDF (reference sequence). This CDR3 has 15 amino acids. Libraries were prepared by immunoSEQ multiplex PCR; TCRdb keeps only in-frame clonotypes and omits some of them. The sample carries around 200,000 clones, 85% to 95% recorded once. This receptor was obtained from an adult who received the AZD1222 COVID-19 vaccine. The V and J genes are TRBV15 and TRBJ2-2; TRBD2 might be the D (7 bases). The sample consisted of peripheral blood, taken 28 days after the second AZD1222 dose. CDR3 in amino acids: CATSRMGGRTGELFF. CDR3 in DNA: TGTGCCACCAGCAGAATGGGGGGGCGCACCGGGGAGCTGTTTTTT.